This TCR beta chain was sequenced for a study of blood T cell repertoires in COVID-19. Overall study: T cells, B-cell-depleted T cells, or PBMCs supplied cDNA or gDNA.

Using immunoSEQ multiplex PCR, the repertoire was profiled, and TCRdb retains in-frame clones only, with some absent. The sample yields 200,000 to 250,000 clones, under 95% seen once. Cohort 3 recovered donors had two negative PCRs, clearance, or symptom resolution. The CDR3 is made up of 15 amino acids. CDR1 MDHEN and CDR2 SYDVKM come from the germline V gene. Trimming took 1 base from V and 2 from J, leaving 11 bases between them. The sequence was collected from a woman under 30 who had recovered from COVID-19. The rearrangement links TRBV28 to TRBJ1-2, with D hard to call. The sample comprised PBMCs or T cells enriched from blood (not recorded which). The CDR3 reads CASSLSLLSNYGYTF. The CDR3 region has the DNA TGTGCCAGCAGTTTATCGTTACTCTCAAACTATGGCTACACCTTC.